This TCR beta chain comes out of a study of T cells in Graves' hyperthyroidism and ophthalmopathy. Looking at the study overall: Before any treatment, at initial diagnosis, peripheral blood was collected.

This clonotype was counted between two and nine times. V shed 9 bases and J shed 0 bases, with 12 bases lying between them. CDR3 length: 15 residues. Researchers took RNA transcripts and amplified the TCR beta CDR3 regions from them. The HTBI set primed first-round TCR CDR3 RT-PCR. TCRdb called the multiplex PCR reads again in MiXCR, with one record for every CDR3 protein. The data show 300,000 to 400,000 distinct CDR3 sequences, around 20% seen once. This TCR came from a man aged 18 to 35 with Graves' ophthalmopathy. Source material: blood. This chain connects TRBV12-3 or TRBV12-4 to TRBJ1-6; D unclear. The CDR3 nucleotides are TGTGCCAGTGGAGTGGCCGGCTCCTATAATTCACCCCTCCACTTT. Its translation: CASGVAGSYNSPLHF.